This T cell receptor (beta chain) was captured in a study of blood T cell repertoires in COVID-19. Looking at the study overall: The study drew acute and convalescent COVID-19 samples from the United States, Italy and Spain.

Participants reported their clinical history, and cohort assignment relied on those reports. Germline CDR1 MNHEY, CDR2 SVGAGI. Trimming removed 6 bases from V and 9 bases from J; junction bases left unmatched: 1. The length of the CDR3 is 10 residues. In the original workflow: Amplification of reference gene primers was used by the study to estimate nucleated cell counts. TCRdb's table, derived via immunoSEQ multiplex PCR, lists solely in-frame clones and lacks some. V and J calls and clone size are those listed in that table; D and trimming were worked out from the DNA. This table has roughly 200,000 clones, more than 75% appearing once.

The chain uses TRBV6-5 and TRBJ2-5; 7 bases are shared with TRBD1. This clonotype originated in a man between 25 and 39 years old in a cohort exposed to, infected with or recovered from COVID-19 (not recorded which). Sequencing was performed on PBMCs or T cells enriched from blood (not recorded which). In DNA, the CDR3 is TGTGCCAGCAGCGGACAGGCCCAGTACTTC. It yields the protein CASSGQAQYF.